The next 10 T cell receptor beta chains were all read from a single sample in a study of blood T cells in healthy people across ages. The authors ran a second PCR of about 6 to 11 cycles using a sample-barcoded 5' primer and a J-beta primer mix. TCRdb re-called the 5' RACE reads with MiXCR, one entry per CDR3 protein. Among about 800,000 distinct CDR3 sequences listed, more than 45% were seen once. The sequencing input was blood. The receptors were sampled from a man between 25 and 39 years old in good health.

CDR3 sequence (DNA): TGCAGTGCCAAGACGCAGGGGAGCAATTCACCCCTCCACTTT. Translating it yields CSAKTQGSNSPLHF. The rearrangement links TRBV20-1 to TRBJ1-6; TRBD1 is a possible D gene (6 bases). Between the trimmed V and J ends, which lost 6 bases and 7 bases, there was a span of 16 bases. CDR3 length: 14 residues. Germline V gene lookup returns CDR1 DFQATT and CDR2 SNEGSKA (reference sequence).

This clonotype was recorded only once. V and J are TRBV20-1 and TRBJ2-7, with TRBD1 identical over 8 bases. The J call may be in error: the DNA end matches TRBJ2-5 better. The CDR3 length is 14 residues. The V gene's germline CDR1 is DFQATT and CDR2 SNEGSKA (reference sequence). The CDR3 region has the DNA TGCAGTGCTGGACAGGGATTGGGGAGTGAGACCCAGTACTTC. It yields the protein CSAGQGLGSETQYF.

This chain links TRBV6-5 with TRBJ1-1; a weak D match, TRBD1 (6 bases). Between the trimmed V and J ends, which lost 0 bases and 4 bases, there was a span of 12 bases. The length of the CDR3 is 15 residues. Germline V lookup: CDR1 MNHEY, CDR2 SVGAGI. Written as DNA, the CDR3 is TGTGCCAGCAGTTACTCAGGGCAGGGGAGCACTGAAGCTTTCTTT. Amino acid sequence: CASSYSGQGSTEAFF.

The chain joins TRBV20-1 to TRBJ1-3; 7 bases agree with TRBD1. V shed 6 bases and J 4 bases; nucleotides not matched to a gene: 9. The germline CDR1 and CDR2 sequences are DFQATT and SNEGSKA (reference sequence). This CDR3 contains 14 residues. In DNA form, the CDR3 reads TGCAGTGCCCTACAGGGGCTTGGAGGAAACACCATATATTTT. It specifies CSALQGLGGNTIYF.

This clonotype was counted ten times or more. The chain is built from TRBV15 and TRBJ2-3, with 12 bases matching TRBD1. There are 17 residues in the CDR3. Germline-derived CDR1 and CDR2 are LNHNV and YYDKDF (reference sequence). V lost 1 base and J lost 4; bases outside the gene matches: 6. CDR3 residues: CATSRAGTGGSADTQYF. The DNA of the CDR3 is TGTGCCACCAGCAGAGCCGGGACAGGGGGCTCCGCAGATACGCAGTATTTT.

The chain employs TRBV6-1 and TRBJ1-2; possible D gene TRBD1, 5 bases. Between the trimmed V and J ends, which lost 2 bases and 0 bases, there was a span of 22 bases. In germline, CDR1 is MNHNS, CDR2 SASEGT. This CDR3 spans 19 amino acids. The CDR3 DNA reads TGTGCCAGCAGTGAATCCTTGGGAAGTAATACAGGAACTAACTATGGCTACACCTTC. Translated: CASSESLGSNTGTNYGYTF.

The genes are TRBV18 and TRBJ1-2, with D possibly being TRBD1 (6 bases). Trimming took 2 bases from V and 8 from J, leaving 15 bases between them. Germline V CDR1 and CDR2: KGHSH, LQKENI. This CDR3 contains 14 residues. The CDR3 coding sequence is TGTGCCAGCTCACCAGACGGGCCAGGGGCCGGCTACACCTTC. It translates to CASSPDGPGAGYTF.

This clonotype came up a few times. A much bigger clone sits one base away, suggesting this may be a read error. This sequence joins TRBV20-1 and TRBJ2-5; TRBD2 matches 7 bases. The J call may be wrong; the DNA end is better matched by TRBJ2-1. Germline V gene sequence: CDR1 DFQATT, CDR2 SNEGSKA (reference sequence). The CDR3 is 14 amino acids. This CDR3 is CSATGREYQETQFF. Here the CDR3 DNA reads TGCAGTGCTACGGGGAGGGAGTACCAAGAGACCCAGTTCTTC.

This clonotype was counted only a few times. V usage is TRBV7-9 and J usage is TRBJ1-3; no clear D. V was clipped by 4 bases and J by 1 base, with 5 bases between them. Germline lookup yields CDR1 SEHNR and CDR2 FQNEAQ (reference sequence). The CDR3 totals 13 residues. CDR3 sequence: CASSSGSGNTIYF. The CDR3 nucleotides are TGTGCCAGCAGCTCCGGGTCTGGAAACACCATATATTTT.

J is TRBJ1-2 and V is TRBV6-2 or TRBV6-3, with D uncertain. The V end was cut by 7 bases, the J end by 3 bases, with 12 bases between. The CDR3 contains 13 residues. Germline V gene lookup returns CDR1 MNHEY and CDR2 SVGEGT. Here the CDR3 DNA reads TGTGCCAGCAAGCCCAATACCTACTATGGCTACACCTTC. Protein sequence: CASKPNTYYGYTF.